These 32 T cell receptor beta chains share one sample of origin, sequenced in a study of shared clonotypes between healthy human individuals (dated by TCRdb to 2019 to 2021). Library preparation used the immunoSEQ multiplex PCR assay. This is the immuneACCESS table as TCRdb keeps it, with only in-frame sequences that have V and J called. A part of the clones is gone; compared with another copy, unresolved V genes explain less than half, and the rest is unexplained. Within this sample are 2 million to 2.5 million clones, with 85% to 95% of them counted one time only. The ten top clones hold approximately 0.39% of the sample. The sample comprised naive CD4+ T cells from PBMCs. This sample's cell subset or site label indicates: CD45RA+ positively selected. Receptors originate from a man between 18 and 35 years old in good health. Some clones in this sample may be carry-over from other donors' samples.

On this clone: The germline gene is not matched at one end of the junction; a read error may be the cause. The V gene is TRBV27, the J gene TRBJ1-2, with TRBD1 matching 7 bases. The CDR3 covers 13 residues. The germline V gene has CDR1 MNHEY and CDR2 SMNVEV (reference sequence). The CDR3 spells CASSLEPVDRLGF. The CDR3 region has the DNA TGTGCCAGCAGTTTGGAGCCGGTGGACAGGTTAGGGTTC.

The chain is built from TRBV19 and TRBJ2-7, with 7 bases identical to TRBD2. Germline V gives CDR1 LNHDA, CDR2 SQIVND (reference sequence). V dropped 6 bases and J dropped 0; count of bases not matched to a gene: 8. This CDR3 is built from 15 residues. The CDR3 DNA reads TGTGCCAGTAGCTCCCGGGGGAGGGCCTCCTACGAGCAGTACTTC. Translation gives CASSSRGRASYEQYF.

The gene calls are TRBV5-1 and TRBJ1-4; D unclear. Looked up from germline, CDR1 is SGHRS and CDR2 is YFSETQ. The CDR3 has 16 amino acids. Trimming took 0 bases from V and 8 from J, leaving 17 bases between them. The CDR3 DNA is TGCGCCAGCAGCTTGGCCGGTATGGAGGCTGGCGAAAAACTGTTTTTT. Its protein product is CASSLAGMEAGEKLFF.

This chain joins TRBV15 and TRBJ2-7; D perhaps matches TRBD2 (5 bases). Trimming took 1 base from V and 4 from J, leaving 14 bases between them. CDR1 and CDR2 (germline): LNHNV, YYDKDF (reference sequence). There are 15 residues in the CDR3. Here the CDR3 DNA reads TGTGCCACCAGCAGAGGGGAGATTGAACCTTACGAGCAGTACTTC. Translated, it gives CATSRGEIEPYEQYF.

The sample holds a few counts of this clone. This chain connects TRBV5-1 to TRBJ1-1; the D gene is possibly TRBD1 (5 bases). The germline V gene encodes CDR1 SGHRS and CDR2 YFSETQ. Trimming took off 4 bases at V and 5 bases at J, with 15 bases between the two ends. The length of the CDR3 is 14 residues. The CDR3, as DNA: TGCGCCAGCAGCGCCGGACACCTTCCAACTGAAGCTTTCTTT. It is translated as CASSAGHLPTEAFF.

This clone was observed a handful of times. The rearrangement links TRBV28 to TRBJ1-1; D possibly corresponds to TRBD1 (5 bases). CDR1 MDHEN and CDR2 SYDVKM come from the germline V gene. The CDR3 sequence is 13 residues long. V lost 2 bases to trimming and J lost 5 bases, with 9 bases between them. CDR3 residues: CASSLGHRTEAFF. The CDR3 nucleotides are TGTGCCAGCAGTTTAGGTCACAGGACTGAAGCTTTCTTT.

This clone was counted once. This chain links TRBV6-5 with TRBJ2-7; D possibly corresponds to TRBD2 (7 bases). Trimming cost V 6 bases and J 3 bases, with 15 bases left between them. CDR3 length equals 14 residues. Germline-derived CDR1 and CDR2 are MNHEY and SVGAGI. CDR3 in DNA: TGTGCCAGCAGGGGGGGGGACATCGGCTACGAGCAGTACTTC. Protein: CASRGGDIGYEQYF.

The chain combines TRBV6-1 with TRBJ2-1; 7 bases agree with TRBD2. The germline gives CDR1 MNHNS, CDR2 SASEGT. J lost 9 bases, V lost 11 bases, and 19 bases had no gene match. The CDR3 is made up of 15 amino acids. This chain's CDR3 is CAGSPASGTVGEQFF. DNA for the CDR3: TGTGCCGGCTCCCCTGCGAGCGGGACGGTCGGTGAGCAGTTCTTC.

This chain links TRBV9 with TRBJ2-3; 10 positions agree with TRBD1. The trim removed 4 bases at V and 4 bases at J, leaving 9 bases unmatched. This CDR3 has 16 amino acids. Germline CDR1 and CDR2: SGDLS and YYNGEE. The CDR3 DNA is TGTGCCAGCAGCCTTCGGGGGGACAGGGGACCAGATACGCAGTATTTT. Its translation: CASSLRGDRGPDTQYF. The full variable domain, completed using reference TRBV9 and TRBJ2-3, is DSGVTQTPKHLITATGQRVTLRCSPRSGDLSVYWYQQSLDQGLQFLIQYYNGEERAKGNILERFSAQQFPDLHSELNLSSLELGDSALYFCASSLRGDRGPDTQYFGPGTRLTVL.

This sequence joins TRBV21-1 and TRBJ1-2. TRBV21-1 is an annotated pseudogene. This CDR3 spans 14 amino acids. The CDR3 sequence: CASRDLRDGDGYTF. The CDR3 coding sequence is TGTGCCAGCAGGGATCTCCGGGACGGAGATGGCTACACCTTC.

V usage is TRBV9 and J usage is TRBJ2-3; perhaps D is TRBD1 or TRBD2 (5 bases each). The CDR3 extends over 17 amino acids. V lost 3 bases, J lost 0 bases, and 17 bases lay in between. The V gene's germline CDR1 is SGDLS and CDR2 YYNGEE. CDR3 residues: CASSAGALGSSTDTQYF. The CDR3 bases are TGTGCCAGCAGCGCCGGGGCCCTGGGGTCTAGCACAGATACGCAGTATTTT.

The chain links TRBV6-1 to TRBJ2-1, with 8 bases lining up with TRBD1. J lost 4 bases, V lost 7 bases, and 6 bases had no gene match. The CDR3 contains 14 residues. In germline, CDR1 is MNHNS, CDR2 SASEGT. The CDR3 nucleotides are TGTGCCAGCAATTTGGGACAGGTGTACAATGAGCAGTTCTTC. It codes for CASNLGQVYNEQFF.

This clone appeared a single time. The chain is built from TRBV6-5 and TRBJ2-4, with a weak D call TRBD1 (6 bases). Germline loops: CDR1 MNHEY, CDR2 SVGAGI. The CDR3 sequence is 13 residues long. Trimming removed 6 bases at V and 4 bases at J, with 10 bases between. The CDR3 bases are TGTGCCAGCAGGACTACAGGGAAAAACATTCAGTACTTC. It codes for CASRTTGKNIQYF.

This clone was observed a single time. The J gene is TRBJ2-5, the V gene TRBV5-1; tentative D call: TRBD2 (6 bases). The germline CDR1 and CDR2 sequences are SGHRS and YFSETQ. Deletions cut 0 bases from V and 1 base from J, with 10 bases between. CDR3 length equals 15 residues. The CDR3 nucleotides are TGCGCCAGCAGCTTGGTAATAGCGGCCCAAGAGACCCAGTACTTC. This sequence encodes CASSLVIAAQETQYF. The complete variable domain, with remaining parts taken from reference TRBV5-1 and TRBJ2-5, reads KAGVTQTPRYLIKTRGQQVTLSCSPISGHRSVSWYQQTPGQGLQFLFEYFSETQRNKGNFPGRFSGRQFSNSRSEMNVSTLELGDSALYLCASSLVIAAQETQYFGPGTRLLVL.

In regard to this clone: Other DNA sequences within the sample encode an identical CDR3. The chain carries TRBV19 and TRBJ1-5, with TRBD1 as a possible D gene (5 bases). V lost 5 bases and J lost 7, with 9 bases in between. CDR1 and CDR2 from the germline V gene are LNHDA and SQIVND (reference sequence). This CDR3 is built from 12 residues. As DNA, the CDR3 is TGTGCCAGTAGTCCGGGGGGGCAGCCCCAGCATTTT. Its translation is CASSPGGQPQHF.

This clone was recorded only once. The CDR3 region has the DNA TGTGCCAGCAGCCTTGTGGGGGCAGCACATCAAGAGACCCAGTACTTC. Protein sequence: CASSLVGAAHQETQYF. This chain links TRBV27 with TRBJ2-5; maybe TRBD1 (6 bases). The V end was cut by 6 bases, the J end by 2 bases, with 19 bases between. CDR1 MNHEY and CDR2 SMNVEV come from the germline V gene (reference sequence). This CDR3 is built from 16 residues.

This chain joins TRBV7-9 and TRBJ1-5; the match to TRBD1 covers 10 bases. CDR1 is SEHNR and CDR2 is FQNEAQ in the germline V gene (reference sequence). V lost 4 bases to trimming and J lost 7 bases; unmatched junction nucleotides: 7. The CDR3 length is 15 residues. The CDR3, as DNA: TGTGCCAGCAGCTCCGGGACAGGGGTGGACCAGCCCCAGCATTTT. This gives the protein CASSSGTGVDQPQHF.

There are a few counts of this clone. The sample carries other DNA sequences with the same CDR3. The CDR3 spells CASSEMRGNQPQHF. The CDR3 nucleotides are TGTGCCAGCAGTGAAATGCGGGGGAACCAGCCCCAGCATTTT. V is TRBV6-1 and J is TRBJ1-5, with D possibly TRBD1 on 5 matching bases. This CDR3 region has 14 residues. CDR1 MNHNS and CDR2 SASEGT come from the germline V gene. V shed 2 bases and J shed 7 bases, with 12 bases lying between them.

The chain has TRBV9 and TRBJ2-3; TRBD1 aligns across 8 bases. From germline, CDR1 is SGDLS and CDR2 YYNGEE. The CDR3 runs 14 residues. After removal of 1 base from V and 5 bases from J, the junction contained 3 bases not matched to a gene. CDR3 in amino acids: CASSVQGAKDTQYF. DNA of the CDR3: TGTGCCAGCAGCGTACAGGGGGCTAAAGATACGCAGTATTTT.

The chain employs TRBV7-9 and TRBJ1-1, with 9 positions matching TRBD1. Trimming cost V 5 bases and J 4 bases; bases outside gene matches: 8. The CDR3 consists of 15 residues. Germline values: CDR1 SEHNR, CDR2 FQNEAQ (reference sequence). The DNA of the CDR3 is TGTGCCAGCAGCATGGACAGGGGTCGAGGCACTGAAGCTTTCTTT. It specifies CASSMDRGRGTEAFF. Filled out from reference TRBV7-9 and TRBJ1-1, the complete variable domain reads DTGVSQNPRHKITKRGQNVTFRCDPISEHNRLYWYRQTLGQGPEFLTYFQNEAQLEKSRLLSDRFSAERPKGSFSTLEIQRTEQGDSAMYLCASSMDRGRGTEAFFGQGTRLTVV.

Here the CDR3 reads CASSPGGGIYGYTF. In DNA, the CDR3 is TGTGCCAGCAGTCCTGGGGGAGGTATATATGGCTACACCTTC. The chain links TRBV6-1 to TRBJ1-2; weak D call: TRBD1 (5 bases). The CDR3 loop spans 14 amino acids. The germline V and J ends were trimmed by 5 bases and 5 bases, with 15 bases remaining between them. Germline values: CDR1 MNHNS, CDR2 SASEGT.

This clone was detected only a few times. This sequence joins TRBV9 and TRBJ2-7, with unresolved D. This CDR3 region has 15 residues. V shed 2 bases and J shed 7 bases, with 19 bases lying between them. CDR1 and CDR2 from the germline V gene are SGDLS and YYNGEE. The CDR3 DNA sequence: TGTGCCAGCAGCGTTCAGGACGGACGCCTCGGGGAGCAGTACTTC. Its protein is CASSVQDGRLGEQYF.

This clone has a handful of counts. V usage is TRBV2 and J usage is TRBJ1-5, with D possibly TRBD1 on 5 matching bases. The germline gives CDR1 SNHLY, CDR2 FYNNEI. Trimming left V 5 bases short and J 4 bases short, with 12 bases between. The CDR3 has 14 residues. The CDR3 bases are TGTGCCAGCAGTTTGGGACTCCCGAATCAGCCCCAGCATTTT. Its protein is CASSLGLPNQPQHF.

This sequence joins TRBV11-3 and TRBJ2-1; TRBD1 agrees at 10 bases. CDR1 and CDR2 from the germline V gene are SGHNT and YENEEA. The CDR3 has 16 amino acids. With V trimmed by 1 base and J by 5 bases, 5 bases remained unmatched. The CDR3 coding sequence is TGTGCCAGCAGCTTAGGGCGGGACAGGGGTAACAATGAGCAGTTCTTC. This translates into CASSLGRDRGNNEQFF.

The V call is TRBV29-1, the J call TRBJ2-7; D is perhaps TRBD1 or TRBD2 (6 bases each). Trimming took off 2 bases at V and 5 bases at J, with 10 bases between the two ends. Germline loops: CDR1 SQVTM, CDR2 ANQGSEA. This CDR3 has 12 amino acids. The CDR3 sequence: CSVEKGGHEQYF. CDR3 nucleotides: TGCAGCGTTGAAAAGGGGGGCCACGAGCAGTACTTC.

This chain uses TRBV7-2 with TRBJ1-1; 7 nucleotides agree with TRBD1. CDR1 and CDR2 (germline): SGHTA, FQGNSA. The ends lost 0 bases at V and 0 bases at J; junction bases unmatched: 7. The CDR3 is 17 residues long. The CDR3 sequence: CASSLALNRGVNTEAFF. The CDR3 DNA sequence: TGTGCCAGCAGCTTAGCGTTGAACAGGGGTGTGAACACTGAAGCTTTCTTT.

A word on this clone: The sample has other DNA sequences that encode this CDR3 too. The chain couples TRBV5-4 to TRBJ1-2, with D tentatively TRBD1 (5 bases). Germline V lookup: CDR1 SGHNT, CDR2 YYREEE (reference sequence). With 5 bases removed from V and 2 bases from J, the gap between germline ends came to 10 bases. The CDR3 is made up of 13 amino acids. The DNA of the CDR3 is TGTGCCAGCAGGCAGGGCGGGAACTATGGCTACACCTTC. It is translated as CASRQGGNYGYTF.

The chain uses TRBV7-9 and TRBJ2-3; D is perhaps TRBD2 (5 bases). Trimming stripped 1 base from V and 8 bases from J, with 13 bases between. The CDR3 covers 14 residues. Germline V gene lookup returns CDR1 SEHNR and CDR2 FQNEAQ (reference sequence). This chain's CDR3 is CASSLDRPGSTQYF. The CDR3 bases are TGTGCCAGCAGCTTAGATAGGCCGGGGAGTACGCAGTATTTT.

V gene TRBV7-3 combines with J gene TRBJ2-5; 13 bases are a match to TRBD2. The CDR3 runs to 16 residues. The J segment lost 0 bases and the V segment lost 5 bases, leaving 3 bases of the junction unmatched. CDR1 is SGHTA, CDR2 FQGTGA, per germline. CDR3 in DNA: TGTGCCAGCAGCCAAGGGACTAGCGGGGACCAAGAGACCCAGTACTTC. It yields the protein CASSQGTSGDQETQYF. Variable domain in full (rest from reference TRBV7-3 and TRBJ2-5): GAGVSQTPSNKVTEKGKYVELRCDPISGHTALYWYRQSLGQGPEFLIYFQGTGAADDSGLPNDRFFAVRPEGSVSTLKIQRTERGDSAVYLCASSQGTSGDQETQYFGPGTRLLVL.

This clone was counted once. The chain combines TRBV18 with TRBJ2-1; no clear D. Germline V gene data show CDR1 as KGHSH and CDR2 as LQKENI. The CDR3 totals 15 residues. Trimming left V 4 bases short and J 9 bases short, with 19 bases between. In nucleotides, the CDR3 is TGTGCCAGCTCACTAGAACTTTCGGACGCTACTGAGCAGTTCTTC. It translates to CASSLELSDATEQFF. The full variable domain, with the rest looked up from reference TRBV18 and TRBJ2-1, is NAGVMQNPRHLVRRRGQEARLRCSPMKGHSHVYWYRQLPEEGLKFMVYLQKENIIDESGMPKERFSAEFPKEGPSILRIQQVVRGDSAAYFCASSLELSDATEQFFGPGTRLTVL.

V is TRBV29-1 and J is TRBJ1-1; 9 nucleotides align to TRBD1. The CDR3 sequence is 16 residues long. The V gene end was trimmed by 7 bases and the J gene end by 4 bases; junction bases not matched to a gene: 16. Germline CDR1 and CDR2: SQVTM and ANQGSEA. The CDR3 DNA is TGCAGCGCCACCGTCCCGGGACAGGGTAAGGGCACTGAAGCTTTCTTT. Its protein is CSATVPGQGKGTEAFF.

The table lists this clone with a count of one. This sequence joins TRBV25-1 and TRBJ1-6, with unresolved D. Between the trimmed V and J ends, which lost 4 bases and 6 bases, there was a span of 7 bases. Germline V gene sequence: CDR1 MGHDK, CDR2 SYGVNS. This CDR3 comprises 13 residues. The DNA of the CDR3 is TGTGCCAGCAGTGCCCTGAGTAATTCACCCCTCCACTTT. Amino acid sequence: CASSALSNSPLHF.